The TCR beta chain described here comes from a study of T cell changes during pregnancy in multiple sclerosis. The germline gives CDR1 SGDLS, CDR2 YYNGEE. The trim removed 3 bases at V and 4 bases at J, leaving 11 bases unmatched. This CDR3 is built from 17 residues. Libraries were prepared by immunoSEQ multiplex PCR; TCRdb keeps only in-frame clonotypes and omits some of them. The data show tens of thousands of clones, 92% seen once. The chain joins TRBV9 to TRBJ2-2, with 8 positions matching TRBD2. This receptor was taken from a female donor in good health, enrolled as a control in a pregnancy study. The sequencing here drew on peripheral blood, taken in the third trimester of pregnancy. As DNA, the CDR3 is TGTGCCAGCAGCGCCCCCATAATAGCGGGGAGCACCGGGGAGCTGTTTTTT. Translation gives CASSAPIIAGSTGELFF.